This T cell receptor (beta chain) was profiled in a study of vaccination effects on CD4 cells after COVID-19. V was shortened by 0 bases and J by 7 bases, with 12 bases between the two germline ends. The CDR3 is made up of 15 amino acids. From germline, CDR1 is MNHEY and CDR2 SMNVEV (reference sequence). For this clone: Its specificity is not known.

Within the ViraFEST assay, antigen-specific CD4+ T cells underwent expansion with viral peptide pools prior to sequencing. After roughly 11 days in culture, the CD4+ T cells were isolated. Vaccine recipients, nucleocapsid antibody negative, had no prior SARS-CoV-2 infection. Here immunoSEQ multiplex PCR was the method, and the copy in TCRdb shows in-frame clones only, minus some. The sample lists roughly 61,000 clones, roughly 76% occurring once. The study's findings and limits: Marked clonal contraction of infection- and vaccine-induced clones was seen late after vaccination.

The sample consisted of CD4+ T cells from PBMCs cultured with HCoV-229E spike peptides, taken before COVID-19 vaccination. This sequence originates from a human donor who received a COVID-19 vaccine. This chain links TRBV27 with TRBJ2-2; no reliable D call. CDR3 loop: CASSLSPRAGGELFF. Here the CDR3 DNA reads TGTGCCAGCAGTTTATCCCCAAGGGCTGGCGGGGAGCTGTTTTTT.